The rows below give T cell receptor beta chains drawn from one sample of a study of cytomegalovirus exposure and HLA in healthy donors. TCRdb keeps only in-frame clones here, not all; method: immunoSEQ multiplex PCR. This table has under 200,000 clones, roughly 95% appearing once. Sequencing input: PBMCs. The receptors derive from a woman between 18 and 29 years old in good health and CMV-seronegative. CDR3s include the opening cysteine and the closing phenylalanine or tryptophan. The D gene is left open where the match is weak. Size is stated for part of the rows, as once, few or many counts, or as a class when the clone is expanded.

-,12,TRBJ1-1,once,TRBV29-1,CSALDRNTEAFF,TGCAGCGCACTGGACAGGAACACTGAAGCTTTCTTT
-,13,TRBJ1-2,-,TRBV9,CASQAGDLRGYTF,TGTGCCAGTCAAGCGGGGGATCTGCGCGGCTACACCTTC
-,16,TRBJ1-5,-,TRBV4-3,CASSQGRLNSNQPQHF,TGCGCCAGCAGCCAAGGCCGACTCAATAGCAATCAGCCCCAGCATTTT
-,15,TRBJ2-2,-,TRBV4-2,CASSQEASGTGELFF,TGTGCCAGCAGCCAAGAGGCGTCGGGCACCGGGGAGCTGTTTTTT
-,14,TRBJ1-5,once,TRBV27,CASSSLQVNQPQHF,TGTGCCAGCAGTTCCTTACAAGTGAATCAGCCCCAGCATTTT
-,13,TRBJ2-5,-,TRBV6-1,CASSGTRQETQYF,TGTGCCAGCAGCGGGACAAGACAAGAGACCCAGTACTTC
-,19,TRBJ2-1,-,TRBV19,CASSTRQGSRTSPHNEQFF,TGTGCCAGTAGTACAAGACAGGGATCGAGGACTAGCCCCCACAATGAGCAGTTCTTC
TRBD2,15,TRBJ2-5,-,TRBV30,CAWSRTSGAQETQYF,TGTGCCTGGAGTCGGACTAGCGGGGCACAAGAGACCCAGTACTTC
-,16,TRBJ2-2,-,TRBV19,CASSMNNQGFTGELFF,TGTGCCAGTAGTATGAATAATCAGGGCTTCACCGGGGAGCTGTTTTTT
-,13,TRBJ1-1,once,TRBV4-3,CASSQDISTEAFF,TGCGCCAGCAGCCAAGATATTTCCACTGAAGCTTTCTTT
TRBD1,18,TRBJ1-6,-,TRBV4-2,CASSQDQGAGTVGSPLHF,TGTGCCAGCAGCCAAGATCAGGGGGCCGGGACAGTAGGGTCACCCCTCCACTTT
-,15,TRBJ1-1,-,TRBV19,CASSIGGLSNTEAFF,TGTGCCAGTAGTATAGGGGGACTCTCGAACACTGAAGCTTTCTTT
-,15,TRBJ2-7,-,TRBV4-1,CASSQVTGRGGEQYF,TGCGCCAGCAGCCAAGTTACAGGGAGGGGTGGCGAGCAGTACTTC
TRBD1,15,TRBJ2-5,-,TRBV5-5,CASRFIGQGQETQYF,TGTGCCAGCAGGTTTATAGGCCAGGGACAGGAGACCCAGTACTTC
-,12,TRBJ1-2,-,TRBV5-5,CASSNLAYGYTF,TGTGCCAGCAGCAATTTGGCCTATGGCTACACCTTC
-,13,TRBJ1-1,-,TRBV7-2,CASSFPRLSEAFF,TGTGCCAGCAGCTTCCCCAGGCTCTCCGAAGCTTTCTTT
-,15,TRBJ2-5,-,TRBV7-2,CASSSYPPGSETQYF,TGTGCCAGCAGCAGTTATCCGCCGGGGTCAGAGACCCAGTACTTC
-,12,TRBJ2-1,-,TRBV11-2,CASSQDWNEQFF,TGTGCCAGCAGCCAAGACTGGAATGAGCAGTTCTTC
TRBD2,14,TRBJ2-1,-,TRBV6-5,CASSSTSVNNEQFF,TGTGCCAGCAGCTCGACTAGCGTCAACAATGAGCAGTTCTTC
TRBD1,15,TRBJ2-1,-,TRBV27,CASSHSGTGWNEQFF,TGTGCCAGCAGTCATTCCGGGACAGGGTGGAATGAGCAGTTCTTC
-,13,TRBJ1-1,-,TRBV27,CASSPYMGIGAFF,TGTGCCAGCAGTCCTTACATGGGCATCGGCGCTTTCTTT
TRBD1,15,TRBJ1-2,-,TRBV6-5,CASSSPGQALYGYTF,TGTGCCAGCAGTTCCCCTGGACAGGCGCTCTATGGCTACACCTTC
-,15,TRBJ2-3,-,TRBV18,CASSGGSGPTDTQYF,TGTGCCAGCTCAGGCGGGTCAGGCCCCACAGATACGCAGTATTTT
TRBD1,16,TRBJ1-1,-,TRBV5-1,CASSLGLGQQNTEAFF,TGCGCCAGCAGCTTGGGCCTGGGACAGCAGAACACTGAAGCTTTCTTT
TRBD1,15,TRBJ1-2,-,TRBV6-6,CASSRGQVVNYGYTF,TGTGCCAGCAGCCGCGGACAGGTGGTTAACTATGGCTACACCTTC
-,15,TRBJ2-5,-,TRBV7-9,CASSLGLINQETQYF,TGTGCCAGCAGCCTCGGACTGATAAACCAAGAGACCCAGTACTTC
-,15,TRBJ1-1,-,TRBV14,CASSQDAVLNREAFF,TGTGCCAGCAGCCAAGATGCGGTACTGAACCGTGAAGCTTTCTTT
TRBD1,14,TRBJ1-4,-,TRBV5-1,CASSVGQGNEKLFF,TGCGCCAGCAGCGTGGGACAGGGGAATGAAAAACTGTTTTTT
-,14,TRBJ1-2,-,TRBV27,CASSPGVTFYGYTF,TGTGCCAGCAGTCCCGGGGTAACTTTCTATGGCTACACCTTC